This T cell receptor beta chain was identified in a study of OX40 agonist ivuxolimab in advanced cancers. Germline V lookup: CDR1 MDHEN, CDR2 SYDVKM. The CDR3 is made up of 13 amino acids. The V gene lost 8 bases and the J gene lost 5 bases, with 13 bases spanning the gap. Method: immunoSEQ multiplex PCR; TCRdb's copy keeps in-frame clones and lacks some. Of 55,000 to 65,000 clones in the sample, 85% are singletons; the top ten hold about 4.2%. Sequencing used CD4+ or CD8+ T cells sorted from blood, obtained in a trial of the OX40 agonist ivuxolimab. This clonotype was sampled from an adult with an advanced solid tumor such as melanoma, head and neck, liver or kidney cancer. The chain uses TRBV28 and TRBJ2-1; D tentatively reads TRBD1 or TRBD2 (6 bases each). The DNA for the CDR3 is TGTGCCAGCCAGGGGCGGGAAGACAATGAGCAGTTCTTC. Translated, it gives CASQGREDNEQFF. Supplemented by reference TRBV28 and TRBJ2-1, the full variable domain reads DVKVTQSSRYLVKRTGEKVFLECVQDMDHENMFWYRQDPGLGLRLIYFSYDVKMKEKGDIPEGYSVSREKKERFSLILESASTNQTSMYLCASQGREDNEQFFGPGTRLTVL.